This TCR beta chain is from a study of blood T cell repertoires in COVID-19 (TCRdb year 2020). Concerning the study at large: Samples covering the acute and convalescent phases of COVID-19 were provided by collaborators in the United States, Italy and Spain. The repertoires were released in a freely available public database intended as a resource for research on the immune response to SARS-CoV-2. HLA class I and class II types, where available, came from metadata supplied by the sample provider rather than from assay-based typing. The material from the prospective study consisted of cDNA or gDNA derived from T cells, B-cell-depleted T cells, or PBMCs. The dataset comprised deeply sampled blood TCRbeta repertoires from subjects exposed to, actively infected with, or recovered from COVID-19. The samples were drawn from the first 160 participants of the ongoing ImmuneRACE study and from some 1,300 subjects provided by 6 global collaborators. Sample metadata almost always included a de-identified subject ID, COVID-19 status, age in years and sex.

The immunoSEQ Assay, a bias-controlled multiplex PCR, was used to amplify TCRbeta CDR3 regions from genomic DNA. In the source study's methods: The number of nucleated cells in each sample was estimated from the amplification of reference gene primers within the assay. To quantify the absolute abundance of each unique TCRbeta CDR3 rearrangement, sequence reads were collapsed and filtered. For each sample, productive Simpson clonality was calculated as the square root of Simpson's diversity index over productive rearrangements. TCRdb holds this immuneACCESS table with in-frame rearrangements only. Some clones are missing; in checked studies, unresolved V genes explain under half, and the rest has no known cause. V and J calls and clone size are copied from that table; D and trimming were computed from the DNA. The sample records 200,000 to 250,000 clones, roughly 84% of which are singletons. The ten top clones hold around 3.3% of the sample.

Trimming leaves V shorter by 4 bases and J shorter by 4 bases, with the junction holding 9 bases beyond the gene matches. Based on the germline V gene, the CDR1 and CDR2 sequences are SGHTS and YDEGEE. From the cysteine up to the phenylalanine, the CDR3 has a length of 15 residues. Only CDR3 DNA remains: 45 bases, in frame from the first base. This clone was detected a few times. Its antigen specificity is not known. Within one base of it there is no much larger clone, and no base qualities were kept. Findings and caveats that apply to the study as a whole: The amount of clinical and demographic metadata varied by source and participant and was provided uncurated.

The collaborating institutions used their own protocols to collect whole blood in K2EDTA tubes. For TCRbeta analysis, collaborators shipped samples in one of three forms: frozen whole blood, isolated PBMCs, or DNA extracted from either of those sample types. Sequencing used peripheral blood. The sequence came from a woman aged 80 or over with acute or convalescent COVID-19. The chain uses TRBV5-8 and TRBJ2-3; TRBD2 matches 7 bases in the middle. CDR3 sequence: CASSPLGGEADTQYF. The DNA reads TGTGCCAGCAGCCCTCTGGGAGGGGAGGCAGATACGCAGTATTTT.